This T cell receptor (beta chain) was found in a study of cytomegalovirus exposure and HLA in healthy donors. Whole-study findings and limits: Researchers reportedly found TCR beta sequences accurately predicted most subjects' HLA-A and HLA-B alleles.

The CDR3 totals 16 residues. V lost 0 bases to trimming and J lost 0 bases, with 12 bases between them. Germline V CDR1 and CDR2: GTSNPN, SVGIG (reference sequence). As regards this clone: Its antigen is as yet unknown.

The primer mix had 60 Vbeta and 13 Jbeta primers. Measured with immunoSEQ multiplex PCR; TCRdb has only the in-frame clones, and not every one. In the table there are 140,000 to 150,000 clones, over 55% of which are singletons. The sequencing sample was made of PBMCs. This TCR derives from a man aged 40-49 years in good health and CMV-seronegative. The V call is TRBV30, the J call TRBJ1-5; D gene ambiguous. The CDR3 region has the DNA TGTGCCTGGAGTGTTACGGGGAGTTATAGCAATCAGCCCCAGCATTTT. Its protein product is CAWSVTGSYSNQPQHF.